This T cell receptor (beta chain) was found in a study of low-dose radiotherapy and immunotherapy resistance in tumors. Study-wide context: Members of Cohort 2 were treated with 1 Gy per fraction every two weeks; their total was 13 Gy over 26 weeks. Oral aspirin at 300 mg was taken daily by patients for four cycles, beginning on cycle 1 day 1.

Primers used for first-strand cDNA, a TRAV- and TRBV-specific set, covered both alpha and beta chains. Using a constant-region primer together with a V-primer adapter, TCRs were subjected to 20 to 25 PCR cycles of amplification. TCRdb used MiXCR to reprocess the reads, holding one entry per CDR3 protein. This table holds approximately 90,000 distinct CDR3 sequences, 9.4% found once. This clonotype was picked up many times. Germline V CDR1 and CDR2: MNHEY, SVGAGI. This CDR3 spans 14 amino acids. Trimming left V 5 bases short and J 4 bases short, with 13 bases between. As for time point: before trial treatment. Donors, who were enrolled in a single-arm phase I dose-escalation trial, received nivolumab, ipilimumab, aspirin, low-dose cyclophosphamide and low-dose radiotherapy.

The sequence came from a male donor with prostate cancer. The chain links TRBV6-5 to TRBJ2-3; D is uncertain. Sample: PBMCs, taken before treatment. CDR3 in DNA: TGTGCCAGCAGTCCTGCAGGAGAAGCAGATACGCAGTATTTT. It encodes CASSPAGEADTQYF.